This TCR beta chain was captured by sequencing in a study of cytomegalovirus exposure and HLA in healthy donors. Germline V lookup: CDR1 KGHSH, CDR2 LQKENI. The CDR3 extends over 15 amino acids. V lost 2 bases and J lost 2, with 10 bases in between. Primers included in the PCR were 60 Vbeta and 13 Jbeta primers. Libraries were prepared by immunoSEQ multiplex PCR; TCRdb keeps only in-frame clonotypes and omits some of them. The profile covers approximately 120,000 clones, with around 82% appearing a single time and approximately 10% taken by the ten largest. The sequenced material came from PBMCs. V is TRBV18 and J is TRBJ1-3, with D possibly being TRBD1 (5 bases). This sequence originates from a man aged 30-40 years in good health and CMV-seropositive. The CDR3 region is CASSPGSDTGNTIYF. The CDR3 DNA sequence: TGTGCCAGCTCACCAGGGTCGGACACTGGAAACACCATATATTTT.